What follows describes a single TCR beta chain. The V gene's germline CDR1 is SGDLS and CDR2 YYNGEE. The germline V and J ends were trimmed by 3 bases and 6 bases, with 20 bases remaining between them. This CDR3 comprises 16 residues. Clones were read by immunoSEQ multiplex PCR, and TCRdb kept only the in-frame ones, dropping some. The table shows some 130,000 clones, with around 85% occurring only once. This specimen belongs to a study of blood T cell repertoires in COVID-19. At the level of the study: Material from acute and convalescent COVID-19 was sourced from the United States, Italy and Spain.

V gene TRBV9 combines with J gene TRBJ2-3; TRBD2 might be the D (5 bases). The material sequenced was peripheral blood. The clonotype originates from a human donor in a cohort sampled during active COVID-19. The CDR3 region has the DNA TGTGCCAGCAGCGATACTCCCGAGGGATGGGTCGATACGCAGTATTTT. Protein product: CASSDTPEGWVDTQYF.